A selection of T cell receptor beta chains follows, all from one sample in a study of T cells in Graves' hyperthyroidism and ophthalmopathy. From the multiplex PCR reads, TCRdb called clonotypes with MiXCR, one entry per CDR3 protein. The data show 600,000 to 700,000 distinct CDR3 sequences, 40% to 55% seen once. Sample: peripheral blood or thyroid tissue (not recorded which). The receptors come from an adult man with Graves' disease, either hyperthyroidism or ophthalmopathy (not recorded which). Both conserved end residues are part of each CDR3. D genes are given only for firm matches. Clone size appears in some rows only: once, few, many, or a class for an expanded clone.

>TRBD1|TRBJ2-5|NA|TRBV7-6
CASSSTGDGETQYF
TGTGCCAGCAGCTCAACAGGGGACGGAGAGACCCAGTACTTC
>TRBD2|TRBJ2-5|NA|TRBV7-8
CASSLVERASGRETQYF
TGTGCCAGCAGCTTAGTGGAAAGGGCTAGCGGGAGGGAGACCCAGTACTTC
>TRBD1|TRBJ2-6|NA|TRBV2
CASKTGLGSGANVLTF
TGTGCCAGCAAGACAGGGCTCGGCTCTGGGGCCAACGTCCTGACTTTC
>NA|TRBJ2-5|once|TRBV15
CATSTGTGETQYF
TGTGCCACCAGCACGGGGACCGGCGAGACCCAGTACTTC
>NA|TRBJ2-3|NA|TRBV7-2
CASSPDSQRADTQYF
TGTGCCAGCAGCCCGGACAGTCAGCGGGCAGATACGCAGTATTTT
>NA|TRBJ1-5|many|TRBV7-2
CASSRGVGNQPQHF
TGTGCCAGCAGTAGGGGGGTAGGCAATCAGCCCCAGCATTTT
>NA|TRBJ1-5|NA|TRBV7-2
CASSLEVGYNQPQHF
TGTGCCAGCAGCTTAGAAGTCGGATACAATCAGCCCCAGCATTTT
>NA|TRBJ2-7|many|TRBV19
CASSPTDRPYEQYF
TGTGCCAGTAGTCCCACCGACAGGCCCTACGAGCAGTACTTC
>TRBD1|TRBJ2-7|NA|TRBV9
CASSEVDRGYEEQYF
TGTGCCAGCAGTGAAGTGGACAGGGGGTATGAAGAGCAGTACTTC
>NA|TRBJ1-6|NA|TRBV6-4
CASSFPRGLNSPLHF
TGTGCCAGCAGTTTCCCGCGTGGACTTAATTCACCCCTCCACTTT
>NA|TRBJ1-2|few|TRBV19
CASSMMRVGYGYTF
TGTGCCAGTAGTATGATGAGGGTCGGTTATGGCTACACCTTC
>NA|TRBJ1-2|many|TRBV10-2
CASSDSAGPGGYTF
TGCGCCAGCAGTGATAGCGCAGGGCCCGGTGGCTACACCTTC
>NA|TRBJ2-7|NA|TRBV5-1
CASSLSLGELNEQYF
TGCGCCAGCAGCCTCTCGCTAGGAGAACTCAACGAGCAGTACTTC
>TRBD1|TRBJ1-2|NA|TRBV4-1
CTSSQGGDRPAYGYTF
TGCACCAGCAGCCAAGGGGGGGACAGGCCTGCGTATGGCTACACCTTC
>TRBD1|TRBJ1-2|NA|TRBV20-1
CSAPHRDRGNGYTF
TGCAGTGCCCCACACCGGGACAGGGGTAATGGCTACACCTTC
>TRBD1|TRBJ1-2|once|TRBV12-5
CASGFVRGRFADGYTF
TGTGCTAGTGGTTTTGTCAGGGGGCGATTTGCGGATGGCTACACCTTC
>TRBD2|TRBJ2-5|NA|TRBV29-1
CSVPGLAGGSQGTQYF
TGCAGCGTTCCCGGACTAGCGGGGGGCAGCCAAGGGACCCAGTACTTC
>NA|TRBJ1-6|NA|TRBV12-3/TRBV12-4
CASSHTGYNSPLHF
TGTGCCAGCAGCCATACAGGGTACAATTCACCCCTCCACTTT
>NA|TRBJ1-1|NA|TRBV7-9
CASSLVGGHTEAFF
TGTGCCAGCAGCTTAGTGGGGGGGCACACTGAAGCTTTCTTT
>NA|TRBJ1-6|many|TRBV12-3/TRBV12-4
CASRESSYNSPLHF
TGTGCCAGCAGGGAGAGCTCCTATAATTCACCCCTCCACTTT
>TRBD1|TRBJ2-7|many|TRBV10-3
CASRTGTASPYEQYF
TGTGCCAGCAGAACCGGGACAGCCTCCCCCTACGAGCAGTACTTC
>NA|TRBJ2-7|NA|TRBV14
CASSQVLSYEQYF
TGTGCCAGCAGCCAAGTTTTATCCTACGAGCAGTACTTC
>TRBD1|TRBJ1-1|NA|TRBV25-1
CASSQQRDRANTEAFF
TGTGCCAGCAGCCAACAAAGAGACAGGGCGAACACTGAAGCTTTCTTT
>NA|TRBJ1-3|NA|TRBV9
CASSVGAVSSGNTIYF
TGTGCCAGCAGCGTAGGGGCGGTGAGCTCTGGAAACACCATATATTTT
>NA|TRBJ1-1|few|TRBV7-6
CASSEQPGSGEAFF
TGTGCCAGCAGTGAACAGCCTGGATCGGGGGAAGCTTTCTTT
>NA|TRBJ1-4|NA|TRBV7-9
CASSLHGLNEKLFF
TGTGCCAGCAGCTTACACGGGCTGAATGAAAAACTGTTTTTT
>TRBD1|TRBJ1-1|NA|TRBV5-1
CASSSRQGAYPEAFF
TGCGCCAGCAGCTCACGACAGGGGGCGTACCCTGAAGCTTTCTTT
>NA|TRBJ1-6|NA|TRBV5-1
CARFLSPGHANSPLHF
TGCGCCAGATTCCTGAGCCCAGGACACGCTAATTCACCCCTCCACTTT
>TRBD1|TRBJ1-2|NA|TRBV5-1
CASSFAGTGDYGYTF
TGCGCCAGCAGCTTCGCGGGTACAGGGGATTATGGCTACACCTTC
>TRBD1|TRBJ2-7|few|TRBV5-1
CASSLGGQAYEQYF
TGCGCCAGCAGCTTGGGGGGACAGGCCTACGAGCAGTACTTC
>TRBD1|TRBJ1-1|NA|TRBV7-9
CASSLGGGKKRNTEAFF
TGTGCCAGCAGCTTAGGAGGGGGCAAAAAGAGGAACACTGAAGCTTTCTTT
>TRBD1|TRBJ1-2|many|TRBV29-1
CSVEGRDRSLYGYTF
TGCAGCGTTGAGGGTCGGGACAGAAGCCTCTATGGCTACACCTTC
>NA|TRBJ1-4|NA|TRBV7-9
CASRLVGEKLFF
TGTGCCAGCAGGCTGGTGGGGGAAAAACTGTTTTTT
>TRBD1|TRBJ1-4|NA|TRBV7-2
CASSARTGANENLFF
TGTGCCAGCAGCGCCAGGACAGGGGCTAATGAAAACCTGTTTTTT
>NA|TRBJ2-7|NA|TRBV7-9
CASSLNQGDREYEQYF
TGTGCCAGCAGCTTAAATCAAGGAGACCGGGAGTACGAGCAGTACTTC
>NA|TRBJ1-2|few|TRBV5-1
CASSRLSYGYTF
TGCGCCAGCAGTCGGCTCAGCTATGGCTACACCTTC
>NA|TRBJ1-2|many|TRBV12-3/TRBV12-4
CASSSSNYGYTF
TGTGCCAGCAGTTCCTCAAACTATGGCTACACCTTC